The 14 T cell receptor beta chains given below trace back to one sample, sequenced in a study of cytomegalovirus exposure and HLA in healthy donors. The PCR made use of 60 Vbeta and 13 Jbeta primers. Profiled with immunoSEQ multiplex PCR; TCRdb holds only in-frame clones, not every one. The data hold 100,000 to 120,000 clones, with 60% to 80% observed a single time. Sequenced material: PBMCs. The origin of the receptors is a man aged 18 to 29 in good health and CMV-seropositive.

The chain is built from TRBV28 and TRBJ1-6, with a tentative D call TRBD1 (6 bases). The V end was cut by 9 bases, the J end by 0 bases, with 15 bases between. The CDR3 totals 16 residues. Germline lookup yields CDR1 MDHEN and CDR2 SYDVKM. CDR3 coding DNA: TGTGCCAGTCGCGCATCCAGGGGCTCCTATAATTCACCCCTCCACTTT. The encoded protein is CASRASRGSYNSPLHF. The entire variable domain, with the rest obtained from reference TRBV28 and TRBJ1-6, is as follows: DVKVTQSSRYLVKRTGEKVFLECVQDMDHENMFWYRQDPGLGLRLIYFSYDVKMKEKGDIPEGYSVSREKKERFSLILESASTNQTSMYLCASRASRGSYNSPLHFGNGTRLTVT.

This chain uses TRBV6-5 with TRBJ2-3; D perhaps matches TRBD2 (7 bases). The CDR3 totals 15 residues. Germline V lookup: CDR1 MNHEY, CDR2 SVGAGI. The ends were cut back, 5 bases at V and 2 bases at J, with 14 bases in the middle. This chain's CDR3 is CASSARRGPTDTQYF. The CDR3, as DNA: TGTGCCAGCAGTGCTCGGCGGGGGCCCACAGATACGCAGTATTTT.

This chain connects TRBV5-4 to TRBJ2-3; TRBD2 might be the D (5 bases). V lost 5 bases, J lost 6 bases, and 13 bases lay in between. Germline V gene data show CDR1 as SGHNT and CDR2 as YYREEE (reference sequence). The CDR3 sequence is 13 residues long. This chain's CDR3 is CASRISGGDTQYF. In DNA form, the CDR3 reads TGTGCCAGCAGGATAAGCGGCGGGGATACGCAGTATTTT.

This rearrangement joins TRBV4-1 to TRBJ1-6; 9 positions match TRBD1. Germline V gene data show CDR1 as MGHRA and CDR2 as YSYEKL. The ends lost 2 bases at V and 3 bases at J; junction bases unmatched: 5. This CDR3 has 17 amino acids. The CDR3, as DNA: TGCGCCAGCAGCCAATCATGGACAGGGGACTATAATTCACCCCTCCACTTT. It translates to CASSQSWTGDYNSPLHF.

This chain joins TRBV28 and TRBJ2-6; TRBD1 is a possible D gene (6 bases). This CDR3 has 18 amino acids. Per the germline V gene, CDR1 is MDHEN and CDR2 is SYDVKM. Trimming took off 6 bases at V and 0 bases at J, with 18 bases between the two ends. This CDR3 reads CASSDQEGVRSGANVLTF. The DNA of the CDR3 is TGTGCCAGCAGCGACCAAGAGGGGGTCCGCTCTGGGGCCAACGTCCTGACTTTC.

CDR3 DNA sequence: TGTGCCAGCAGTTTGGATTTTGGGGGGACTCTCGAGCAGTACTTC. It is translated as CASSLDFGGTLEQYF. The gene calls are TRBV27 and TRBJ2-7; D perhaps matches TRBD2 (6 bases). V dropped 3 bases and J dropped 6 bases, with 18 bases sitting between them. CDR3 length: 15 residues. Germline CDR1 and CDR2: MNHEY and SMNVEV (reference sequence).

The chain couples TRBV5-4 to TRBJ1-4, with D possibly TRBD1 on 6 matching bases. Germline CDR1 SGHNT, CDR2 YYREEE (reference sequence). Trimming removed 4 bases at V and 8 bases at J, with 21 bases between. The CDR3 is 16 amino acids. The CDR3 DNA sequence: TGTGCCAGCAGCATGCGAGTACAGGGTTTAGGGGAAAAACTGTTTTTT. Its translation: CASSMRVQGLGEKLFF.

The chain has TRBV5-1 and TRBJ1-1; D ambiguous. This CDR3 region has 14 residues. V was pared by 4 bases and J by 4 bases, with 14 bases between. Germline CDR1 is SGHRS and CDR2 is YFSETQ. The CDR3 spells CASSVRDSVTEAFF. The CDR3 DNA reads TGCGCCAGCAGCGTGAGAGATAGTGTCACTGAAGCTTTCTTT.

This clone was detected a few times. The chain joins TRBV28 to TRBJ2-3; 8 bases align to TRBD2. CDR1 is MDHEN and CDR2 is SYDVKM in the germline V gene. The V segment lost 7 bases and the J segment 9 bases; nucleotides outside the gene matches: 6. CDR3 length: 12 residues. The CDR3 loop is CASTGGAGTQYF. The CDR3 coding sequence is TGTGCCAGCACCGGGGGGGCAGGGACGCAGTATTTT. Supplemented by reference TRBV28 and TRBJ2-3, the full variable domain reads DVKVTQSSRYLVKRTGEKVFLECVQDMDHENMFWYRQDPGLGLRLIYFSYDVKMKEKGDIPEGYSVSREKKERFSLILESASTNQTSMYLCASTGGAGTQYFGPGTRLTVL.

The V and J genes are TRBV19 and TRBJ1-4; 8 bases map to TRBD1. V was clipped by 6 bases and J by 6 bases; unmatched bases: 3. CDR1 and CDR2 from the germline V gene are LNHDA and SQIVND (reference sequence). CDR3 length equals 13 residues. CDR3: CASRRTGHEKLFF. CDR3 in DNA: TGTGCCAGTAGACGGACAGGGCATGAAAAACTGTTTTTT.

The chain employs TRBV5-4 and TRBJ2-3, with TRBD2 identical over 10 bases. V lost 2 bases and J lost 6; bases outside the gene matches: 6. The length of the CDR3 is 15 residues. The germline gives CDR1 SGHNT, CDR2 YYREEE (reference sequence). For the CDR3, the DNA is TGTGCCAGCAGCTTTAGCGGGGGGCCCATGGATACGCAGTATTTT. This gives the protein CASSFSGGPMDTQYF.

This clone has just one count. This chain links TRBV30 with TRBJ1-1; no definite D call. The ends were cut back, 1 base at V and 0 bases at J, with 12 bases in the middle. The CDR3 spans 15 residues. Germline assignment: CDR1 GTSNPN and CDR2 SVGIG (reference sequence). CDR3 nucleotides: TGTGCCTGGAGTGCTGTACAGTCGATGAACACTGAAGCTTTCTTT. This gives the protein CAWSAVQSMNTEAFF.

The chain combines TRBV4-1 with TRBJ2-7; 10 bases map to TRBD2. Trimming took 1 base from V and 2 from J; bases not matched to a gene: 5. The CDR3 consists of 16 residues. CDR1 is MGHRA and CDR2 is YSYEKL in the germline V gene. The CDR3 DNA is TGCGCCAGCAGCCAAGTGGGAAGCGGGGGGGCCTACGAGCAGTACTTC. Translated, it gives CASSQVGSGGAYEQYF.

The V call is TRBV28, the J call TRBJ2-5; 8 nucleotides match TRBD2. V was pared by 4 bases and J by 4 bases, with 14 bases of the junction left unmatched. The CDR3 runs 17 residues. The germline V gene encodes CDR1 MDHEN and CDR2 SYDVKM. Written as DNA, the CDR3 is TGTGCCAGCAGTTCTCTTGACGGGACTAGGGTGTCAGAGACCCAGTACTTC. Protein: CASSSLDGTRVSETQYF.